A selection of T cell receptor beta chains follows, all from one sample in a study of blood T cells in healthy people across ages. TCRdb passed the 5' RACE reads through MiXCR, listing each CDR3 protein once. The sample lists approximately 670,000 distinct CDR3 sequences, around 43% occurring once. Source material: blood. Every receptor here comes from an older man in good health. The CDR3 runs from the conserved cysteine through the conserved F or W. The D gene is left open where the match is weak. Rows may omit the clone size; those that give it use once, few, many or a size class.

>TRBV4-3|TRBD1|TRBJ1-2|once
CASSQGQGWGYTF
TGCGCCAGCAGCCAGGGACAGGGGTGGGGCTACACCTTC
>TRBV7-2|TRBD1|TRBJ2-3|-
CASSLGQKGDTQYF
TGTGCCAGCAGCCTGGGACAGAAAGGAGATACGCAGTATTTT
>TRBV7-2|TRBD1|TRBJ1-2|-
CASSLAPDRVVYGYTF
TGTGCCAGCAGCTTAGCTCCGGACAGGGTGGTCTATGGCTACACCTTC
>TRBV11-3|TRBD2|TRBJ2-1|-
CASSIISGSGNGQFF
TGTGCCAGCAGTATCATTAGCGGGAGTGGAAATGGGCAGTTCTTC
>TRBV7-8|TRBD2|TRBJ2-3|few
CASARLAGTDTQYF
TGTGCCAGCGCCAGACTAGCGGGGACAGATACGCAGTATTTT
>TRBV4-3|-|TRBJ2-3|-
CASSQGAETDTQYF
TGCGCCAGCAGCCAAGGAGCAGAGACAGATACGCAGTATTTT
>TRBV5-6|-|TRBJ2-3|once
CASSSARPYSTDTQYF
TGTGCCAGCAGCTCCGCACGTCCTTACAGCACAGATACGCAGTATTTT
>TRBV7-2|TRBD2|TRBJ2-3|-
CASSQGLAGGGSTQYF
TGTGCCAGCAGCCAGGGACTAGCGGGGGGTGGAAGTACGCAGTATTTT
>TRBV6-2/TRBV6-3|-|TRBJ2-6|-
CASSYSGLRGANVLTF
TGTGCCAGCAGTTACTCAGGATTGCGGGGGGCCAACGTCCTGACTTTC
>TRBV6-1|TRBD1|TRBJ1-2|-
CASSEVFPGQGAPVYGYTF
TGTGCCAGCAGTGAAGTATTCCCGGGACAGGGGGCCCCGGTCTATGGCTACACCTTC
>TRBV30|TRBD2|TRBJ2-3|-
CAWSVQAGVADTQYF
TGTGCCTGGAGTGTACAAGCGGGAGTGGCAGATACGCAGTATTTT
>TRBV5-1|-|TRBJ2-7|-
CASSLKEPDEQYF
TGTGCCAGCAGCTTGAAGGAACCCGACGAGCAGTACTTC
>TRBV12-3/TRBV12-4|-|TRBJ1-1|-
CASSVLVENTEAFF
TGTGCCAGCAGCGTGCTGGTAGAGAACACTGAAGCTTTCTTT
>TRBV20-1|-|TRBJ2-7|many
CSANSGTSYEQYF
TGCAGTGCTAATTCCGGGACGTCCTACGAGCAGTACTTC
>TRBV29-1|-|TRBJ1-1|-
CSVEDRSLGNTEAFF
TGCAGCGTTGAAGATCGGAGTCTCGGAAACACTGAAGCTTTCTTT
>TRBV6-5|TRBD2|TRBJ2-3|few
CASSYSLTSGDAHTDTQYF
TGTGCCAGCAGTTACTCGTTAACTAGCGGGGATGCGCACACAGATACGCAGTATTTT
>TRBV14|-|TRBJ2-7|few
CASSQVGGLDWQYF
TGTGCCAGCAGCCAAGTCGGAGGCCTCGATTGGCAGTACTTC
>TRBV27|-|TRBJ1-2|-
CASSLFLGWGYTF
TGTGCCAGCAGTTTATTTTTGGGTTGGGGCTACACCTTC
>TRBV5-1|TRBD1|TRBJ2-5|-
CASSRQGVLRETQYF
TGCGCCAGCAGTAGACAGGGAGTGTTACGAGAGACCCAGTACTTC
>TRBV2|TRBD2|TRBJ2-3|-
CASSAKLKAGVGADTQYF
TGTGCCAGCAGCGCCAAGCTTAAGGCGGGAGTAGGAGCAGATACGCAGTATTTT
>TRBV20-1|-|TRBJ2-1|-
CSARTPGNKQFF
TGCAGTGCTAGGACCCCGGGGAATAAGCAGTTCTTC
>TRBV29-1|TRBD1|TRBJ2-5|many
CSVVIDRAEETQYF
TGCAGCGTTGTCATCGACAGGGCCGAAGAGACCCAGTACTTC
>TRBV28|-|TRBJ2-5|-
CASSSRDSFDREQYF
TGTGCCAGCAGTTCACGGGACTCCTTTGATAGGGAGCAGTACTTC
>TRBV9|-|TRBJ1-6|-
CASSVMGQNSPLHF
TGTGCCAGCAGCGTGATGGGGCAAAATTCACCCCTCCACTTT